This T cell receptor beta chain was obtained from a study of blood T cell repertoires in COVID-19. Study in general: T cells, B-cell-depleted T cells, or PBMCs supplied cDNA or gDNA.

Original handling: Reference gene primer amplification in the assay estimated nucleated cell counts. Libraries were prepared by immunoSEQ multiplex PCR; TCRdb keeps only in-frame clonotypes and omits some of them. Clone size and the V and J calls come from that table; the DNA yielded D and trimming. The sample includes 240,000 or so clones, around 87% seen only once; the top ten take roughly 3%. Germline V lookup: CDR1 SGHDT, CDR2 YYEEEE. Trimming cost V 1 base and J 9 bases, with 11 bases left between them. This CDR3 is built from 14 residues. The receptor's source is a woman aged 30 to 39 who had recovered from COVID-19. The specimen sequenced was peripheral blood. The chain links TRBV5-6 to TRBJ1-6; weak D call: TRBD1 (5 bases). The CDR3 DNA sequence: TGTGCCAGCAGCTTGAATGGGGCAGGTTCACCCCTCCACTTT. This gives the protein CASSLNGAGSPLHF. The full variable domain, in which reference TRBV5-6 and TRBJ1-6 provide the parts outside the CDR3, is DAGVTQSPTHLIKTRGQQVTLRCSPKSGHDTVSWYQQALGQGPQFIFQYYEEEERQRGNFPDRFSGHQFPNYSSELNVNALLLGDSALYLCASSLNGAGSPLHFGNGTRLTVT.